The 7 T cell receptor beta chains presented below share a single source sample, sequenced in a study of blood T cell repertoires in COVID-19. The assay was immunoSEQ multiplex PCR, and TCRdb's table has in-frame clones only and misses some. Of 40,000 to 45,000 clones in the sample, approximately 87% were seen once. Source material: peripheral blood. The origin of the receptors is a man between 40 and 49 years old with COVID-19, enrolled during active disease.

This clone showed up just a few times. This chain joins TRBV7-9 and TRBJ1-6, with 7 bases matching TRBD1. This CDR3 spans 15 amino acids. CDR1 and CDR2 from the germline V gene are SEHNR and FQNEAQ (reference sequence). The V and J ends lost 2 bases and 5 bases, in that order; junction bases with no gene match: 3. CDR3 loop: CASSLSGTDNSPLHF. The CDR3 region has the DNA TGTGCCAGCAGCTTATCTGGGACAGATAATTCACCCCTCCACTTT.

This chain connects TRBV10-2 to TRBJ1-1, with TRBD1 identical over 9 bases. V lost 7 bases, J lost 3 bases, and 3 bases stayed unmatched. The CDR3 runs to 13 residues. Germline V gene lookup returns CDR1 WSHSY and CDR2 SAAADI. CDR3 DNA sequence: TGCGCCAGCACTCGGGACAGGGACACTGAAGCTTTCTTT. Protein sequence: CASTRDRDTEAFF.

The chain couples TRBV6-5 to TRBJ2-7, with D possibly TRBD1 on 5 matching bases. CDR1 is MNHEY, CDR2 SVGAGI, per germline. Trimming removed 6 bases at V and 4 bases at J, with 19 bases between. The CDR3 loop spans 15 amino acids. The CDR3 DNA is TGTGCCAGCAGCATCGGTCAGGGCTCCGGTTACGAGCAGTACTTC. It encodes CASSIGQGSGYEQYF.

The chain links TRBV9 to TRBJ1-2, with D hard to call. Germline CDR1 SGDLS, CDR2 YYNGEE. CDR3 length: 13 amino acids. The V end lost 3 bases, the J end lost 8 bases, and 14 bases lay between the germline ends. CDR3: CASSEVTGPGYTF. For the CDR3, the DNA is TGTGCCAGCAGCGAAGTAACTGGTCCGGGCTACACCTTC.

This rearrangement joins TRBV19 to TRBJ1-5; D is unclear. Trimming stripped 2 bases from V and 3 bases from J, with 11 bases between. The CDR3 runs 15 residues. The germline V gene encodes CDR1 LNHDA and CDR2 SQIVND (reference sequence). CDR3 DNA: TGTGCCAGTAGTATAACTGCGGGGAACAATCAGCCCCAGCATTTT. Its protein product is CASSITAGNNQPQHF.

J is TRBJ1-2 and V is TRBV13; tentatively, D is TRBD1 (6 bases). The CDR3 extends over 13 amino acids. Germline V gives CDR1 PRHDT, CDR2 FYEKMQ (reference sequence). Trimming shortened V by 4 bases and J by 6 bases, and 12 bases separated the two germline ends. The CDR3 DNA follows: TGTGCCAGCAGCTATACAGGGTTTGATGGCTACACCTTC. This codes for CASSYTGFDGYTF. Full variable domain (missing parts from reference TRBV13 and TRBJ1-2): AAGVIQSPRHLIKEKRETATLKCYPIPRHDTVYWYQQGPGQDPQFLISFYEKMQSDKGSIPDRFSAQQFSDYHSELNMSSLELGDSALYFCASSYTGFDGYTFGSGTRLTVV.

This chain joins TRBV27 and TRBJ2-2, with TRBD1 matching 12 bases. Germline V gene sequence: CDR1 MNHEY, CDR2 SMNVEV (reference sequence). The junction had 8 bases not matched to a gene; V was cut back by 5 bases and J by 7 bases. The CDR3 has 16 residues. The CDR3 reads CASSPLGQGADGELFF. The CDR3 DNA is TGTGCCAGCAGTCCCCTGGGACAGGGGGCGGACGGGGAGCTGTTTTTT.